This record concerns one TCR beta chain sequence. Its antigen is as yet unknown. Produced via immunoSEQ multiplex PCR; TCRdb's table is partial and in-frame only. The sample contains 110,000 to 150,000 clones, approximately 91% of which appear only once. The entry originates in a study of T cell responses to AZD1222 COVID-19 vaccine. General study findings and limits: With dominance at 160-218 and 743-854, vaccine-associated CD4 TCRs spanned spike.

V was trimmed by 0 bases and J by 7 bases, leaving 16 bases between them. CDR1 is SGDLS, CDR2 YYNGEE, per germline. CDR3 length: 16 amino acids. The V gene is TRBV9, the J gene TRBJ2-2; the D gene is possibly TRBD2 (6 bases). This material consisted of peripheral blood, taken 28 days after the second AZD1222 dose. This TCR was sampled from an adult who received the AZD1222 COVID-19 vaccine. Here the CDR3 DNA reads TGTGCCAGCAGCGTAGAGAGGTGGCGGGAAGGCGGGGAGCTGTTTTTT. Protein: CASSVERWREGGELFF.